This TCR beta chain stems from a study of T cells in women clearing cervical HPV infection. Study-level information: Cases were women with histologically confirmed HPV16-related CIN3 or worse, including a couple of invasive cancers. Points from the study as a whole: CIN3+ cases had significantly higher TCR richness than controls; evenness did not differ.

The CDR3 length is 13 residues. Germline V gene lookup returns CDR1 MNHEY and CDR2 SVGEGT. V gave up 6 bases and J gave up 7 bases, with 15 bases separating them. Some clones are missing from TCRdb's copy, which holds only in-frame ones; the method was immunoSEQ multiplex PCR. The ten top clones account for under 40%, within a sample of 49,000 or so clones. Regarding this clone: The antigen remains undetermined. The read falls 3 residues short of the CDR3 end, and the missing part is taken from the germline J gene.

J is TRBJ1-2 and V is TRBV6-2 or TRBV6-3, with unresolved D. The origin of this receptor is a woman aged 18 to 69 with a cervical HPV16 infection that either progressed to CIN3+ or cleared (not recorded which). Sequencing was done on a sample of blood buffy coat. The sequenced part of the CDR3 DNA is TGTGCCAGCAGCGACGGGTTGAGGAGTGGC. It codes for CASSDGLRSG. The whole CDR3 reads CASSDGLRSGYTF.